Following are 14 T cell receptor beta chains from one sample sequenced in a study of cytomegalovirus exposure and HLA in healthy donors. Method: immunoSEQ multiplex PCR; TCRdb's copy keeps in-frame clones and lacks some. The sample lists 210,000 or so clones, around 90% occurring once. The sequenced sample consisted of PBMCs. The receptors shown here come from a woman under 30 in good health and CMV-seronegative.

This clone was counted between two and nine times. The J gene is TRBJ1-5, the V gene TRBV30; D gene ambiguous. V was pared by 2 bases and J by 7 bases, with 12 bases between. The germline CDR1 and CDR2 sequences are GTSNPN and SVGIG (reference sequence). The CDR3 has 13 amino acids. The CDR3 sequence: CAWSSRGNQPQHF. In nucleotides, the CDR3 is TGTGCCTGGAGTTCCCGAGGGAACCAGCCCCAGCATTTT.

CDR3 in DNA: TGTGCCAGCAGGCCTAGAAGCTCCTACGAGCAGTACTTC. The encoded protein is CASRPRSSYEQYF. The chain uses TRBV6-1 and TRBJ2-7; no reliable D call. V lost 6 bases and J 0 bases, leaving 9 bases between the germline ends. Germline lookup yields CDR1 MNHNS and CDR2 SASEGT. The CDR3 consists of 13 residues.

The rearrangement joins TRBV28 to TRBJ2-2; the D gene is possibly TRBD2 (6 bases). Trimming cost V 6 bases and J 5 bases, with 16 bases left between them. There are 15 residues in the CDR3. Per the germline V gene, CDR1 is MDHEN and CDR2 is SYDVKM. Here the CDR3 DNA reads TGTGCCAGCAGCCCCGCGTGGACTATTACCGGGGAGCTGTTTTTT. As protein: CASSPAWTITGELFF.

This sequence joins TRBV2 and TRBJ2-5; 10 nucleotides agree with TRBD2. The CDR3 runs to 14 residues. The trim removed 6 bases at V and 6 bases at J, leaving 7 bases unmatched. The germline V gene has CDR1 SNHLY and CDR2 FYNNEI. The DNA for the CDR3 is TGTGCCAGCAGAGGCACTAGCGGGATTAAGACCCAGTACTTC. Amino acids: CASRGTSGIKTQYF.

The chain employs TRBV27 and TRBJ1-1; a weak D match, TRBD1 (5 bases). Germline V gene lookup returns CDR1 MNHEY and CDR2 SMNVEV (reference sequence). This CDR3 has 15 residues. The germline V and J ends were trimmed by 5 bases and 5 bases, with 18 bases remaining between them. Here the CDR3 reads CASSPLGGARTEAFF. CDR3 bases: TGTGCCAGCAGTCCCCTGGGAGGGGCGCGAACTGAAGCTTTCTTT.

The chain has TRBV5-1 and TRBJ1-1, with 8 bases aligning to TRBD1. CDR1 SGHRS and CDR2 YFSETQ come from the germline V gene. J lost 1 base, V lost 2 bases, and 1 base had no gene match. The CDR3 sequence is 14 residues long. The CDR3 nucleotides are TGCGCCAGCAGCTTAGGGACAGGGAACACTGAAGCTTTCTTT. Translated, it gives CASSLGTGNTEAFF.

This clone appeared once. This chain joins TRBV28 and TRBJ2-7; 8 bases match TRBD2. The CDR3 sequence is 14 residues long. Looked up from germline, CDR1 is MDHEN and CDR2 is SYDVKM. With V trimmed by 3 bases and J by 4 bases, 5 bases remained unmatched. CDR3 amino acids: CASSFTGLGYEQYF. DNA of the CDR3: TGTGCCAGCAGTTTCACGGGACTAGGTTACGAGCAGTACTTC.

The rearrangement joins TRBV5-6 to TRBJ2-7; 7 nucleotides agree with TRBD1. Germline CDR1 reads SGHDT; CDR2 reads YYEEEE. V trimming: 4 bases; J trimming: 2 bases; junction bases outside the gene matches: 9. This CDR3 is 15 amino acids long. The CDR3 loop reads CASSDRGRIAYEQYF. The CDR3 nucleotides read TGTGCCAGCAGCGATAGGGGGCGGATTGCCTACGAGCAGTACTTC. The complete variable domain, with remaining parts taken from reference TRBV5-6 and TRBJ2-7, reads DAGVTQSPTHLIKTRGQQVTLRCSPKSGHDTVSWYQQALGQGPQFIFQYYEEEERQRGNFPDRFSGHQFPNYSSELNVNALLLGDSALYLCASSDRGRIAYEQYFGPGTRLTVT.

The chain recombines TRBV27 with TRBJ1-2, with TRBD1 identical over 10 bases. CDR1 and CDR2 from the germline V gene are MNHEY and SMNVEV (reference sequence). This CDR3 contains 13 residues. Germline trimming cut 3 bases from V and 10 bases from J; bases unmatched to any gene: 5. CDR3: CASSFGTGAAYTF. Here the CDR3 DNA reads TGTGCCAGCAGTTTTGGGACAGGGGCCGCCTACACCTTC.

The chain carries TRBV6-5 and TRBJ2-7; no clear D. V lost 5 bases, J lost 0 bases, and 14 bases lay in between. Germline lookup yields CDR1 MNHEY and CDR2 SVGAGI. The CDR3 spans 15 residues. DNA for the CDR3: TGTGCCAGCAGTGGAACAGATATAAGCTCCTACGAGCAGTACTTC. It translates to CASSGTDISSYEQYF.

CDR3 nucleotide sequence: TGCGCCAGCAGCTCCGGTGGCCGGCAGGGCATTCAGTACTTC. This codes for CASSSGGRQGIQYF. This chain links TRBV5-1 with TRBJ2-4; possibly TRBD1 for D (5 bases). The V gene's germline CDR1 is SGHRS and CDR2 YFSETQ. V gave up 3 bases and J gave up 9 bases, with 16 bases separating them. This CDR3 has 14 residues.

In its sample, this clone was seen many times. The rearrangement uses TRBV7-9 and TRBJ2-1; TRBD2 aligns across 9 bases. Germline CDR1 is SEHNR and CDR2 is FQNEAQ (reference sequence). The CDR3 length is 15 residues. V was clipped by 5 bases and J by 5 bases; unmatched bases: 7. For the CDR3, the DNA is TGTGCCAGCAGCATGACTAGCGGCCCGCACAATGAGCAGTTCTTC. It encodes CASSMTSGPHNEQFF.

In DNA, the CDR3 is TGTGCCAGCAGTTTAGGACAGGGGGCCCAAAACATTCAGTACTTC. It is translated as CASSLGQGAQNIQYF. The rearrangement joins TRBV28 to TRBJ2-4, with 11 bases matching TRBD1. From germline, CDR1 is MDHEN and CDR2 SYDVKM. V was pared by 2 bases and J by 5 bases, with 2 bases of the junction left unmatched. This CDR3 spans 15 amino acids.

This clone was seen only a few times. The V and J genes are TRBV9 and TRBJ1-1; D uncertain. V shed 3 bases and J shed 4 bases, with 10 bases lying between them. This CDR3 comprises 13 residues. CDR1 and CDR2 (germline): SGDLS, YYNGEE. CDR3 in amino acids: CASSAQVSTEAFF. In DNA, the CDR3 is TGTGCCAGCAGCGCCCAGGTGAGCACTGAAGCTTTCTTT. Full variable domain (outside the CDR3, taken from reference TRBV9 and TRBJ1-1): DSGVTQTPKHLITATGQRVTLRCSPRSGDLSVYWYQQSLDQGLQFLIQYYNGEERAKGNILERFSAQQFPDLHSELNLSSLELGDSALYFCASSAQVSTEAFFGQGTRLTVV.